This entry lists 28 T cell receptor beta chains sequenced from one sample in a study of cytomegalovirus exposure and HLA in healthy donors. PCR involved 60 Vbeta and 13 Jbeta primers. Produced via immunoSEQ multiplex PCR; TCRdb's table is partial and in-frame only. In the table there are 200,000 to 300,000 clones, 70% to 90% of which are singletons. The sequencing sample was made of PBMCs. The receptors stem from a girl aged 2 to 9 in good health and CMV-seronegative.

CDR3 bases: TGTGCCACCACCGGCGGGCCCCAAGAGACCCAGTACTTC. This encodes CATTGGPQETQYF. V and J are TRBV15 and TRBJ2-5; TRBD2 is a possible D gene (5 bases). In germline, CDR1 is LNHNV, CDR2 YYDKDF (reference sequence). Trimming shortened V by 7 bases and J by 1 base, and 10 bases separated the two germline ends. This CDR3 contains 13 residues. Using reference TRBV15 and TRBJ2-5 for the parts outside the CDR3, the full variable domain is DAMVIQNPRYQVTQFGKPVTLSCSQTLNHNVMYWYQQKSSQAPKLLFHYYDKDFNNEADTPDNFQSRRPNTSFCFLDIRSPGLGDTAMYLCATTGGPQETQYFGPGTRLLVL.

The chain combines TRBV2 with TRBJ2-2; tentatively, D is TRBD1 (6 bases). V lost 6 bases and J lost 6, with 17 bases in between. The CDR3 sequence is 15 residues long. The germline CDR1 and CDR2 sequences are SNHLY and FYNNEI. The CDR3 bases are TGTGCCAGCAGACCTACAGGGATATCCGCCGGGGAGCTGTTTTTT. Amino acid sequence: CASRPTGISAGELFF.

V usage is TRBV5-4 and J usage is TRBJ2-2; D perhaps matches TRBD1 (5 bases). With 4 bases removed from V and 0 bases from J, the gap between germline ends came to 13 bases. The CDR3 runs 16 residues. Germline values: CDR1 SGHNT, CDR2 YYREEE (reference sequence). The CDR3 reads CASSLCGQSNTGELFF. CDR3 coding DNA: TGTGCCAGCAGCCTATGTGGACAATCGAACACCGGGGAGCTGTTTTTT.

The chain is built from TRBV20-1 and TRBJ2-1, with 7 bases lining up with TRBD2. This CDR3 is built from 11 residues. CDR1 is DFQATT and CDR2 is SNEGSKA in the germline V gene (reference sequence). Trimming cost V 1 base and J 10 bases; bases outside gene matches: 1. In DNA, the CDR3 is TGCAGTGCTAGAGCAGCGGGAGAGCAGTTCTTC. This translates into CSARAAGEQFF.

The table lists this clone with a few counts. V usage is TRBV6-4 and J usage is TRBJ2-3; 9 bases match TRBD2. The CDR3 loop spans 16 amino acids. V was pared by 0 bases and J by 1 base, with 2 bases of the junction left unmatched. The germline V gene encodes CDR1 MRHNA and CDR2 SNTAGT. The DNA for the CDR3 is TGTGCCAGCAGTGACTCGGTAGCGGGGGGCACAGATACGCAGTATTTT. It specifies CASSDSVAGGTDTQYF.

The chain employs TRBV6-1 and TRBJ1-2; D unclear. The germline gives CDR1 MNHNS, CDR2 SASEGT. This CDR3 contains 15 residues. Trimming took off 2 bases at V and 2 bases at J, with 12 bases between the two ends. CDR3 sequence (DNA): TGTGCCAGCAGTGAAATGGCTTTGGGCAACTATGGCTACACCTTC. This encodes CASSEMALGNYGYTF.

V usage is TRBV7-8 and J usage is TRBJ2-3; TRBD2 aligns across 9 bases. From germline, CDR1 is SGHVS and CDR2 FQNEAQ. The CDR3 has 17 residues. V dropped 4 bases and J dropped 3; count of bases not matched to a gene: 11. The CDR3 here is CASSSAGGRADTDTQYF. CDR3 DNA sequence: TGTGCCAGCAGCTCCGCCGGCGGGAGGGCCGATACAGATACGCAGTATTTT.

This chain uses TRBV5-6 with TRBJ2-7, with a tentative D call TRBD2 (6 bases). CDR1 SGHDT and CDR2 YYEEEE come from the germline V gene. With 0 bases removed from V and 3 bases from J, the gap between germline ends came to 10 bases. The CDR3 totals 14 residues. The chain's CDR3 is CASSLDQGLYEQYF. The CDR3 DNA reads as TGTGCCAGCAGCTTGGACCAGGGACTCTACGAGCAGTACTTC.

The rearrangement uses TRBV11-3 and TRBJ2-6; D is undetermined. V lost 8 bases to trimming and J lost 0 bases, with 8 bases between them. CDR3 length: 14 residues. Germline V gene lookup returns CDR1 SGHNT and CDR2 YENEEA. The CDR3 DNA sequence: TGTGCCAGCTCCCGTAGCTCTGGGGCCAACGTCCTGACTTTC. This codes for CASSRSSGANVLTF.

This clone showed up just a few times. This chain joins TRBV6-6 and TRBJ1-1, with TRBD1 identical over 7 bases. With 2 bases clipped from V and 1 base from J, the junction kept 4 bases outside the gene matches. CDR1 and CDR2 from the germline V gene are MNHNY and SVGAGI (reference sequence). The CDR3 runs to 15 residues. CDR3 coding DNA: TGTGCCAGCAGTTACGCGACAGGGACGAACACTGAAGCTTTCTTT. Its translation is CASSYATGTNTEAFF.

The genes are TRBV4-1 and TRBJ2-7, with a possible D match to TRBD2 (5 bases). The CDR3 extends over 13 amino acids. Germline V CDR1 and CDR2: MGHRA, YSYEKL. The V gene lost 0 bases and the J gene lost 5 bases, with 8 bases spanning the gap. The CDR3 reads CASSQDPGDEQYF. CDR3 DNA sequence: TGCGCCAGCAGCCAAGATCCCGGGGACGAGCAGTACTTC.

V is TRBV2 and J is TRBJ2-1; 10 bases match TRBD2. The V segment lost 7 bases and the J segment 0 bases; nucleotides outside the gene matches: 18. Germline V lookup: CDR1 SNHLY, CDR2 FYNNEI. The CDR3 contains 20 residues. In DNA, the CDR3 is TGTGCCAGCAAATACTATAGGAGAGGCGGACTAGCGGTCTCCTACAATGAGCAGTTCTTC. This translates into CASKYYRRGGLAVSYNEQFF.

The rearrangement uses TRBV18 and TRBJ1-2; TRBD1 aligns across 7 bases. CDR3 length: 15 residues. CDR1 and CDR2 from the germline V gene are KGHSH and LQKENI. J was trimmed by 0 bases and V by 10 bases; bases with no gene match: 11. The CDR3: CATLPRDSPNYGYTF. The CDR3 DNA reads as TGTGCCACCCTTCCCCGGGACAGCCCTAACTATGGCTACACCTTC.

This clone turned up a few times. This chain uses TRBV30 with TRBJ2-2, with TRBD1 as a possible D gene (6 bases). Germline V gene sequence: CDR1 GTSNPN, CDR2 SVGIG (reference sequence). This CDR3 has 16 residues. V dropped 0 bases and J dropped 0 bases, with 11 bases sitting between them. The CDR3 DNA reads TGTGCCTGGAGTGTAGACAGGATCTCGAACACCGGGGAGCTGTTTTTT. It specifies CAWSVDRISNTGELFF.

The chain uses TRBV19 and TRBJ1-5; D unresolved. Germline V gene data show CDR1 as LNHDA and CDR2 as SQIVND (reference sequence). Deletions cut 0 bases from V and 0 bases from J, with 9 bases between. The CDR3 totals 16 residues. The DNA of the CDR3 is TGTGCCAGTAGTATAGATGGGCAGTTTAGCAATCAGCCCCAGCATTTT. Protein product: CASSIDGQFSNQPQHF.

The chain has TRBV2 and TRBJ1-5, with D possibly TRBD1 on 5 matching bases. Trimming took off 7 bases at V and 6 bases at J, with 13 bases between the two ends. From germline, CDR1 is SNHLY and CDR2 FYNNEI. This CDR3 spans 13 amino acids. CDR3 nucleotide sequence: TGTGCCAGCAAAAGACAGTCGGGTCAGCCCCAGCATTTT. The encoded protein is CASKRQSGQPQHF.

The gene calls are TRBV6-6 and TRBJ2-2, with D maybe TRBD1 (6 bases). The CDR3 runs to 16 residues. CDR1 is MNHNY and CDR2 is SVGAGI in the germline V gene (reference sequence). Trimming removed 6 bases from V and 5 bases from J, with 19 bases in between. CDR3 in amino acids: CASRYLGTPRTGELFF. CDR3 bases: TGTGCCAGCAGATACCTCGGGACACCCAGGACCGGGGAGCTGTTTTTT.

In nucleotides, the CDR3 is TGTGCCATCAGTGTGAGGTCCAATCAGCCCCAGCATTTT. This encodes CAISVRSNQPQHF. The chain employs TRBV10-3 and TRBJ1-5; D remains unclear. The germline V gene has CDR1 ENHRY and CDR2 SYGVKD. Trimming took 4 bases from V and 3 from J, leaving 7 bases between them. The CDR3 sequence is 13 residues long.

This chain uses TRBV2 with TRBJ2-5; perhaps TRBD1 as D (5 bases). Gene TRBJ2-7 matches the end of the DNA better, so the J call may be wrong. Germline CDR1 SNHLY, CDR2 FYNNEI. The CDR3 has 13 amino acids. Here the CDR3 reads CAILKPGPYEQYF. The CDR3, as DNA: TGTGCCATCCTTAAGCCAGGGCCTTACGAGCAGTACTTC.

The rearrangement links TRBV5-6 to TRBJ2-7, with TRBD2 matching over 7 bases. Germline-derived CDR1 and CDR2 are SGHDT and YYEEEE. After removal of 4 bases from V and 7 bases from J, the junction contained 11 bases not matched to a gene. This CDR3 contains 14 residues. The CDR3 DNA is TGTGCCAGCAGCGTGGGAGGCGGGAGAAGGGAGCAGTACTTC. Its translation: CASSVGGGRREQYF.

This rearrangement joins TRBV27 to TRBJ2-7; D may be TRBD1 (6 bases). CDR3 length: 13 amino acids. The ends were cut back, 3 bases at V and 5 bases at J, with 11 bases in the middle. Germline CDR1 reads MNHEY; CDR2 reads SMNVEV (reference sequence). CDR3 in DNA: TGTGCCAGCAGTTTCGGCCAGGGGAACGAGCAGTACTTC. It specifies CASSFGQGNEQYF.

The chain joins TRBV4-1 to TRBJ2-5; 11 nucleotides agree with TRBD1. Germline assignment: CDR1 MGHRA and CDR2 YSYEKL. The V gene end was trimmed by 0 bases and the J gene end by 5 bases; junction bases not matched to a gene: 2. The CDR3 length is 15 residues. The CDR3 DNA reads TGCGCCAGCAGCCAAGAGGGGACAGGGGGGGAGACCCAGTACTTC. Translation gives CASSQEGTGGETQYF.

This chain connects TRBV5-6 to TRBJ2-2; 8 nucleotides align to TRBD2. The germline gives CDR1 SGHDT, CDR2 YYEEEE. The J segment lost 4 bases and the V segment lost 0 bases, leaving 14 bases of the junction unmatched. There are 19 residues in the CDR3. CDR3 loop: CASSLARGGGTSTTGELFF. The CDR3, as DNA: TGTGCCAGCAGCTTGGCCCGTGGCGGGGGGACATCAACCACCGGGGAGCTGTTTTTT.

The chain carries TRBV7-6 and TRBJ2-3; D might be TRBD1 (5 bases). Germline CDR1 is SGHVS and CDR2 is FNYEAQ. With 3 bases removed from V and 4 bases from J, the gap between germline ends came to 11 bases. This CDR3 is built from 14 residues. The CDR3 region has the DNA TGTGCCAGCAGCTTGAAGGGGCAGTCAGATACGCAGTATTTT. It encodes CASSLKGQSDTQYF.

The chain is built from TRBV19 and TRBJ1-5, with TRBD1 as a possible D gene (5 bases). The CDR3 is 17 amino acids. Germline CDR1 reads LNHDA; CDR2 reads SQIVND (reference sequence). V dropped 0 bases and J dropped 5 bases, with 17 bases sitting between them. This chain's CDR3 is CASSIERTLRRDQPQHF. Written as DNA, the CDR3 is TGTGCCAGTAGTATAGAAAGGACACTCCGAAGGGATCAGCCCCAGCATTTT.

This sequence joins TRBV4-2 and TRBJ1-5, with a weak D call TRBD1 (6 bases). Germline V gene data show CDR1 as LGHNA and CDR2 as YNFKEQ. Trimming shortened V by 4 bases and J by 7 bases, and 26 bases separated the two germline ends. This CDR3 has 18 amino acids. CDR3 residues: CASSLTLDNSRGRQPQHF. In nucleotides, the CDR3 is TGTGCCAGCAGCCTTACACTCGATAATTCCAGGGGTAGGCAGCCCCAGCATTTT.

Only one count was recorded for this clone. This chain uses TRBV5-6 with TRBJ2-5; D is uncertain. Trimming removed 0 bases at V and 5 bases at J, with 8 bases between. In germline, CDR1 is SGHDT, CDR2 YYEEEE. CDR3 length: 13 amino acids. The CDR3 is CASSLVPQETQYF. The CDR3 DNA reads TGTGCCAGCAGCTTGGTGCCCCAGGAGACCCAGTACTTC.

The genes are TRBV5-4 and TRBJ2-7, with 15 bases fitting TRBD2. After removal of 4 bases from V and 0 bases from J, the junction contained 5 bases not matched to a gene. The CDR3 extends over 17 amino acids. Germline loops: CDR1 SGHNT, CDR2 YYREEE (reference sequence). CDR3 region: CASSRGLAGGSSYEQYF. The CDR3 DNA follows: TGTGCCAGCAGCCGCGGACTAGCGGGAGGGTCCTCCTACGAGCAGTACTTC.